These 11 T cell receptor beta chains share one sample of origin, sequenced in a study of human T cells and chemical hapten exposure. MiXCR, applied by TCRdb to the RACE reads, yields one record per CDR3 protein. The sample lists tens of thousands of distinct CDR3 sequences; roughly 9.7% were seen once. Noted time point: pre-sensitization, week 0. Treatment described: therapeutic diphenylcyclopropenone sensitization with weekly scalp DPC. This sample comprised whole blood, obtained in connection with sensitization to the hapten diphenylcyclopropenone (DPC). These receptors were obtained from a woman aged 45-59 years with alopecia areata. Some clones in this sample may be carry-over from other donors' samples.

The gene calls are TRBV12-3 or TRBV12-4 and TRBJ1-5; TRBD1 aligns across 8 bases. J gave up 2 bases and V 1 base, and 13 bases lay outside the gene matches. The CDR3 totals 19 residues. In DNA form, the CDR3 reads TGTGCCAGCAGTTTAGATTTTGGCAGGGGGCGTGATGGCAATCAGCCCCAGCATTTT. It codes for CASSLDFGRGRDGNQPQHF.

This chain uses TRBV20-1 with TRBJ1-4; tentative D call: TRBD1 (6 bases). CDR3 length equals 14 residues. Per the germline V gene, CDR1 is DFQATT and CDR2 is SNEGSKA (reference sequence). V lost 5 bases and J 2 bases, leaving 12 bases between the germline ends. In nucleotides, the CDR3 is TGCAGTGCTCGGGACATTGCGACTAATGAAAAACTGTTTTTT. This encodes CSARDIATNEKLFF.

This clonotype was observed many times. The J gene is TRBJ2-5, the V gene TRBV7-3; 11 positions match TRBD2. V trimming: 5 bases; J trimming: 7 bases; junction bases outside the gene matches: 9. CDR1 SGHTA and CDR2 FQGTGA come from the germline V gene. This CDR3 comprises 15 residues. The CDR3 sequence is CASSPSGGSSTTQYF. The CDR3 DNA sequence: TGTGCCAGCAGCCCTAGCGGGGGGAGCTCAACGACCCAGTACTTC. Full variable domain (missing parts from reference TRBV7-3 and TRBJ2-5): GAGVSQTPSNKVTEKGKYVELRCDPISGHTALYWYRQSLGQGPEFLIYFQGTGAADDSGLPNDRFFAVRPEGSVSTLKIQRTERGDSAVYLCASSPSGGSSTTQYFGPGTRLLVL.

The CDR3 bases are TGCGCCAGCAGCTTACAGGGATTTCCCTACGAGCAGTACTTC. This encodes CASSLQGFPYEQYF. The chain employs TRBV5-1 and TRBJ2-7; D is possibly TRBD1 (6 bases). Trimming took off 2 bases at V and 2 bases at J, with 11 bases between the two ends. The CDR3 has 14 amino acids. Per germline, CDR1 SGHRS and CDR2 YFSETQ.

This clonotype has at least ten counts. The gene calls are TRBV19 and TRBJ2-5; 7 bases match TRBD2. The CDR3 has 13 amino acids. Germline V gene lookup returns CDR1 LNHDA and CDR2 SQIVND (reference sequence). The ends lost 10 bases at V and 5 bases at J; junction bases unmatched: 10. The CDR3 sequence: CATSREVWETQYF. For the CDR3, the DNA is TGTGCCACCTCACGGGAGGTGTGGGAGACCCAGTACTTC.

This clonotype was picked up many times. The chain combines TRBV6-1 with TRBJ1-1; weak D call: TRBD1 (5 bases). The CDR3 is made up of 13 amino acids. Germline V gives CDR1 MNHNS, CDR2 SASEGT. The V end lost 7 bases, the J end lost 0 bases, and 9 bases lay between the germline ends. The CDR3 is CASTRQMNTEAFF. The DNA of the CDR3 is TGTGCCAGCACTCGACAGATGAACACTGAAGCTTTCTTT.

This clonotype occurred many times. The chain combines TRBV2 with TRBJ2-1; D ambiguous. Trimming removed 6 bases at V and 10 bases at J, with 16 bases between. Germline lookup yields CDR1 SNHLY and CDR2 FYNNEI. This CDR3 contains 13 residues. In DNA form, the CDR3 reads TGTGCCAGCAGGGAATCCCGACCAAGCGAGCAGTTCTTC. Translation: CASRESRPSEQFF.

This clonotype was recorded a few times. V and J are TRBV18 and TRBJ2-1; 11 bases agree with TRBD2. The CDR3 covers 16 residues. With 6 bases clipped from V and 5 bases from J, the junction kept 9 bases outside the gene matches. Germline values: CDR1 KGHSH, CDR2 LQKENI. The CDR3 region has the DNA TGTGCCAGCTCCCCGATTAGCGGGAGGGGCCACAATGAGCAGTTCTTC. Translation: CASSPISGRGHNEQFF.

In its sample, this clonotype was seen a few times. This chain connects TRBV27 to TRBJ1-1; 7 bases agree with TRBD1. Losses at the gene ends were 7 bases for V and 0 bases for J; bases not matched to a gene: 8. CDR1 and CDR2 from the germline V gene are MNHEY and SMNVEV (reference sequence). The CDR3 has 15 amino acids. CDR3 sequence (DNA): TGTGCCAGCACCAGGGACAGTTTCATGAACACTGAAGCTTTCTTT. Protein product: CASTRDSFMNTEAFF.

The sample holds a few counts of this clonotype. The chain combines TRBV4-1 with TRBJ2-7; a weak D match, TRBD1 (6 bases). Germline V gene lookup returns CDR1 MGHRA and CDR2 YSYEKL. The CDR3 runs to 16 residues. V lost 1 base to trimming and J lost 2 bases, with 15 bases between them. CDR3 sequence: CASSQGVGTPAYEQYF. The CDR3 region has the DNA TGCGCCAGCAGCCAAGGGGTCGGGACACCAGCCTACGAGCAGTACTTC.

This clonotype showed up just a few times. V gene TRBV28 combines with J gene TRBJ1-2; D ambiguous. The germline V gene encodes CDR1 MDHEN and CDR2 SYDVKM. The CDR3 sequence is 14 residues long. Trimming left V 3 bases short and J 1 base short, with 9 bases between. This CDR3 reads CASSFYQSNYGYTF. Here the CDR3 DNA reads TGTGCCAGCAGTTTTTATCAGAGTAACTATGGCTACACCTTC.